These 19 T cell receptor beta chains came from one sample sequenced in a study of OX40 agonist ivuxolimab in advanced cancers. Clones were sequenced by immunoSEQ multiplex PCR, and TCRdb holds only the in-frame ones, with some missing. This sample has fewer than 85,000 clones, with roughly 90% found just once. This material consisted of CD4+ or CD8+ T cells sorted from blood, taken in a trial of the OX40 agonist ivuxolimab. These receptors came from an adult with an advanced solid tumor such as melanoma, head and neck, liver or kidney cancer.

CDR3 DNA sequence: TGTGCCAGCTCACCCTTTAGTGGCACAGATACGCAGTATTTT. This encodes CASSPFSGTDTQYF. The chain combines TRBV18 with TRBJ2-3, with no clear D. The germline CDR1 and CDR2 sequences are KGHSH and LQKENI. The length of the CDR3 is 14 residues. The V gene lost 3 bases and the J gene lost 1 base, with 8 bases spanning the gap.

This clone was seen a few times. This rearrangement joins TRBV19 to TRBJ1-5; 9 nucleotides line up with TRBD1. Losses at the gene ends were 5 bases for V and 2 bases for J; bases not matched to a gene: 4. The CDR3 has 15 residues. Germline CDR1 reads LNHDA; CDR2 reads SQIVND (reference sequence). In DNA, the CDR3 is TGTGCCAGTAGTCTCCGGGACAGGGGCAATCAGCCCCAGCATTTT. Protein product: CASSLRDRGNQPQHF.

This clone showed up just a few times. The rearrangement uses TRBV29-1 and TRBJ1-2; no reliable D call. V was pared by 7 bases and J by 8 bases, with 17 bases between. Germline lookup yields CDR1 SQVTM and CDR2 ANQGSEA. The CDR3 spans 12 residues. The CDR3 DNA follows: TGCAGCGCCGAATTACCAAACGAGGGCTACACCTTC. Translated, it gives CSAELPNEGYTF.

The V call is TRBV29-1, the J call TRBJ2-7, with D uncertain. The CDR3 contains 9 residues. V lost 5 bases, J lost 3 bases, and 2 bases lay in between. Looked up from germline, CDR1 is SQVTM and CDR2 is ANQGSEA. The chain's CDR3 is CSVLYEQYF. For the CDR3, the DNA is TGCAGCGTTCTCTACGAGCAGTACTTC.

This clone was detected only once. This sequence joins TRBV28 and TRBJ1-1, with no clear D. Trimming stripped 5 bases from V and 0 bases from J, with 13 bases between. CDR3 size: 15 residues. Germline V lookup: CDR1 MDHEN, CDR2 SYDVKM. CDR3 nucleotides: TGTGCCAGCAGTCCCCCCGGGAGGGTGAACACTGAAGCTTTCTTT. Residues: CASSPPGRVNTEAFF.

The V call is TRBV19, the J call TRBJ1-2; TRBD1 matches 8 bases. The germline gives CDR1 LNHDA, CDR2 SQIVND (reference sequence). The CDR3 totals 15 residues. V dropped 8 bases and J dropped 1; count of bases not matched to a gene: 9. In DNA, the CDR3 is TGTGCCAGTCACACCTCAGGGGGCAATAACTATGGCTACACCTTC. This translates into CASHTSGGNNYGYTF.

This chain connects TRBV7-2 to TRBJ2-3; D is perhaps TRBD2 (6 bases). The CDR3 is 15 residues long. Germline CDR1 and CDR2: SGHTA and FQGNSA. Deletions cut 1 base from V and 5 bases from J, with 13 bases between. The chain's CDR3 is CASSLGGVDLDTQYF. The CDR3 DNA reads TGTGCCAGCAGCTTAGGGGGGGTCGACCTAGATACGCAGTATTTT.

This rearrangement joins TRBV6-1 to TRBJ2-7, with TRBD2 as a possible D gene (6 bases). V was clipped by 4 bases and J by 4 bases, with 14 bases between them. Germline lookup yields CDR1 MNHNS and CDR2 SASEGT. CDR3 length: 14 residues. The DNA for the CDR3 is TGTGCCAGCAGTGTGACCCTAGCGCGGTACGAGCAGTACTTC. Translation gives CASSVTLARYEQYF.

The chain couples TRBV5-1 to TRBJ2-2; 8 positions agree with TRBD2. Germline V lookup: CDR1 SGHRS, CDR2 YFSETQ. The CDR3 runs 17 residues. V gave up 2 bases and J gave up 4 bases; unmatched junction bases: 10. CDR3 region: CASSLDPGGRTTGELFF. The CDR3 DNA is TGCGCCAGCAGCTTAGATCCCGGCGGGAGGACCACCGGGGAGCTGTTTTTT.

This clone was seen only once. This chain joins TRBV6-1 and TRBJ1-3; 7 nucleotides agree with TRBD1. CDR1 and CDR2 from the germline V gene are MNHNS and SASEGT. There are 14 residues in the CDR3. With V trimmed by 6 bases and J by 3 bases, 5 bases remained unmatched. CDR3 nucleotides: TGTGCCAGCAGCCTCACAGGGGATGGAAACACCATATATTTT. Encoded protein: CASSLTGDGNTIYF.

The chain employs TRBV7-3 and TRBJ2-1; D is undetermined. The CDR3 loop spans 14 amino acids. Germline V gene sequence: CDR1 SGHTA, CDR2 FQGTGA. The ends were cut back, 4 bases at V and 7 bases at J, with 14 bases in the middle. CDR3 amino acids: CASSSDRYRNEQFF. CDR3 DNA: TGTGCCAGCAGCTCCGATCGGTATCGGAATGAGCAGTTCTTC. The full variable domain, in which reference TRBV7-3 and TRBJ2-1 provide the parts outside the CDR3, is GAGVSQTPSNKVTEKGKYVELRCDPISGHTALYWYRQSLGQGPEFLIYFQGTGAADDSGLPNDRFFAVRPEGSVSTLKIQRTERGDSAVYLCASSSDRYRNEQFFGPGTRLTVL.

This clone was seen only once. This chain joins TRBV2 and TRBJ2-1, with TRBD2 matching 16 bases. Losses at the gene ends were 6 bases for V and 9 bases for J; bases not matched to a gene: 8. Germline-derived CDR1 and CDR2 are SNHLY and FYNNEI. The CDR3 loop spans 16 amino acids. The CDR3 DNA reads TGTGCCAGCAGCAAGGGACTAGCGGGAGGGTGGGGTGAGCAGTTCTTC. Translated: CASSKGLAGGWGEQFF.

The chain carries TRBV4-3 and TRBJ2-3, with D perhaps TRBD1 or TRBD2 (5 bases each). Germline CDR1 and CDR2: LGHNA and YSLEER. Trimming removed 0 bases at V and 3 bases at J, with 10 bases between. This CDR3 spans 15 amino acids. The CDR3 here is CASSQDPWGTDTQYF. The CDR3 nucleotides are TGCGCCAGCAGCCAAGATCCTTGGGGGACAGATACGCAGTATTTT.

V is TRBV11-3 and J is TRBJ2-3; D may be TRBD1 (6 bases). The CDR3 extends over 15 amino acids. V was shortened by 2 bases and J by 2 bases, with 11 bases between the two germline ends. The germline V gene has CDR1 SGHNT and CDR2 YENEEA. CDR3 bases: TGTGCCAGCAGCTTATACAGGGCCACCACAGATACGCAGTATTTT. It encodes CASSLYRATTDTQYF.

The chain joins TRBV10-3 to TRBJ2-3; D unresolved. Germline V CDR1 and CDR2: ENHRY, SYGVKD. CDR3 length: 12 residues. V was clipped by 6 bases and J by 2 bases, with 6 bases between them. CDR3 sequence (DNA): TGTGCCATCAGCGACCCCACAGATACGCAGTATTTT. As protein: CAISDPTDTQYF.

This clone was detected only once. The chain uses TRBV5-1 and TRBJ2-1; TRBD2 matches 10 bases. Germline CDR1 and CDR2: SGHRS and YFSETQ. CDR3 length: 16 amino acids. V dropped 1 base and J dropped 6; count of bases not matched to a gene: 7. This chain's CDR3 is CASSLFPAGGTNEQFF. The DNA for the CDR3 is TGCGCCAGCAGCTTGTTTCCAGCGGGAGGGACCAATGAGCAGTTCTTC.

Details on this clone: Other nucleotide sequences in the sample specify the same CDR3. The genes are TRBV28 and TRBJ2-3; 10 bases are a match to TRBD1. There are 16 residues in the CDR3. Germline CDR1 and CDR2: MDHEN and SYDVKM. With V trimmed by 6 bases and J by 5 bases, 11 bases remained unmatched. The CDR3 DNA is TGTGCCAGCAGCCCAAGAGGGGACAGGGGACGAGATACGCAGTATTTT. The encoded protein is CASSPRGDRGRDTQYF.

The chain uses TRBV6-4 and TRBJ2-2, with 10 bases fitting TRBD2. Germline assignment: CDR1 MRHNA and CDR2 SNTAGT. V gave up 9 bases and J gave up 4 bases; unmatched junction bases: 11. This CDR3 is built from 16 residues. CDR3 nucleotide sequence: TGTGCCAGGGTCCCAGCGGGAGGGCCGAGCACCGGGGAGCTGTTTTTT. Its protein product is CARVPAGGPSTGELFF.

The chain combines TRBV2 with TRBJ2-1; TRBD1 matches at 8 bases. Trimming at V came to 5 bases and at J to 0 bases, leaving 3 bases not matched to a gene. Germline V gene lookup returns CDR1 SNHLY and CDR2 FYNNEI. The CDR3 has 15 amino acids. CDR3 in amino acids: CASSTDRASYNEQFF. Written as DNA, the CDR3 is TGTGCCAGCAGTACGGACAGGGCCTCCTACAATGAGCAGTTCTTC.